These 18 T cell receptor beta chains came from one sample sequenced in a study of T cells after yellow fever vaccination. TCRdb reanalysed the 5' RACE reads using MiXCR and keeps one entry per CDR3 protein. Of 300,000 to 400,000 distinct CDR3 sequences in the sample, 8.7% were seen once. The material was PBMCs, obtained on the day of the first yellow fever vaccination. Receptors originate from a young man who received the YFV17D yellow fever vaccine.

This clonotype was observed at least ten times. The V call is TRBV21-1, the J call TRBJ2-1; TRBD1 is the table's D call and was not checked against the DNA. TRBV21-1 is listed as a pseudogene. This CDR3 has 16 residues. The CDR3 nucleotides read TGTGCCAGCAGCAAAGTCGCCAGGGTCCCCTACAATGAGCAGTTCTTC. This translates into CASSKVARVPYNEQFF.

This clonotype was found a few times. The genes are TRBV7-9 and TRBJ2-7; TRBD2 matches 9 bases. Per the germline V gene, CDR1 is SEHNR and CDR2 is FQNEAQ (reference sequence). V trimming: 5 bases; J trimming: 8 bases; junction bases outside the gene matches: 16. The CDR3 is 16 residues long. The CDR3: CASSLPVSGGVPQQYF. The CDR3 nucleotides are TGTGCCAGCAGCCTACCTGTTAGCGGGGGAGTTCCCCAGCAGTACTTC. Complete variable domain (other parts from reference TRBV7-9 and TRBJ2-7): DTGVSQNPRHKITKRGQNVTFRCDPISEHNRLYWYRQTLGQGPEFLTYFQNEAQLEKSRLLSDRFSAERPKGSFSTLEIQRTEQGDSAMYLCASSLPVSGGVPQQYFGPGTRLTVT.

This clonotype was recorded a few times. This chain links TRBV7-6 with TRBJ2-5, with D possibly being TRBD1 (6 bases). V shed 5 bases and J shed 3 bases, with 13 bases lying between them. Germline loops: CDR1 SGHVS, CDR2 FNYEAQ. The CDR3 consists of 14 residues. The DNA of the CDR3 is TGTGCCAGCAGCCCCGACAGGTCCGAAGAGACCCAGTACTTC. Amino acids: CASSPDRSEETQYF.

This clonotype was counted between two and nine times. The chain links TRBV6-2 or TRBV6-3 to TRBJ2-1, with 12 bases fitting TRBD2. The V and J ends lost 4 bases and 13 bases, in that order; junction bases with no gene match: 11. Germline CDR1 is MNHEY and CDR2 is SVGEGT. The CDR3 has 15 amino acids. CDR3 coding DNA: TGTGCCAGCAGTTTGCGGACTAGCGGGGTCCTTGGACAGTTCTTC. It encodes CASSLRTSGVLGQFF.

The chain joins TRBV27 to TRBJ1-2, with D perhaps TRBD1 (5 bases). The V end was cut by 0 bases, the J end by 7 bases, with 12 bases between. The CDR3 has 14 residues. The germline V gene has CDR1 MNHEY and CDR2 SMNVEV (reference sequence). The CDR3 sequence is CASSLSWGVGGYTF. As DNA, the CDR3 is TGTGCCAGCAGTTTATCGTGGGGGGTTGGTGGCTACACCTTC.

This clonotype was detected only a few times. The rearrangement joins TRBV20-1 to TRBJ1-5; no clear D. Germline CDR1 and CDR2: DFQATT and SNEGSKA (reference sequence). The CDR3 is 16 amino acids. V was trimmed by 1 base and J by 0 bases, leaving 13 bases between them. The chain's CDR3 is CSARAEEFASNQPQHF. The CDR3 DNA reads as TGCAGTGCTAGAGCCGAGGAGTTCGCTAGCAATCAGCCCCAGCATTTT.

The rearrangement uses TRBV12-3 or TRBV12-4 and TRBJ2-1, with a weak D call TRBD2 (6 bases). The CDR3 is made up of 12 amino acids. Trimming pared 6 bases from V and 14 bases from J, leaving 17 bases between. CDR3 sequence: CASRRDSGSEFF. CDR3 in DNA: TGTGCCAGCAGACGGGACTCAGGCTCTGAGTTCTTC.

In this sample, this clonotype turned up a few times. The chain carries TRBV14 and TRBJ1-1; unclear D gene. V lost 0 bases, J lost 8 bases, and 13 bases lay in between. The CDR3 has 14 residues. Per the germline V gene, CDR1 is SGHDN and CDR2 is FVKESK. CDR3 nucleotide sequence: TGTGCCAGCAGCCAAGAGCCCAGGACCAAAGAAGCTTTCTTT. It specifies CASSQEPRTKEAFF.

The rearrangement joins TRBV12-3 or TRBV12-4 to TRBJ2-2, with D uncertain. Trimming took 0 bases from V and 5 from J, leaving 19 bases between them. The CDR3 length is 18 residues. CDR3 region: CASSLALLQKTGTGELFF. CDR3 in DNA: TGTGCCAGCAGTTTAGCGCTATTACAAAAAACTGGGACCGGGGAGCTGTTTTTT.

This clonotype has ten or more counts. This chain links TRBV6-1 with TRBJ2-1; D uncertain. V was trimmed by 9 bases and J by 15 bases, leaving 24 bases between them. In germline, CDR1 is MNHNS, CDR2 SASEGT. The CDR3 consists of 13 residues. The CDR3 protein is CASIPRGVSPPFF. The CDR3 DNA reads TGTGCCAGTATTCCCAGAGGAGTTAGTCCTCCGTTCTTC.

The chain joins TRBV6-1 to TRBJ1-6; TRBD1 aligns across 7 bases. This CDR3 region has 14 residues. Trimming took 5 bases from V and 10 from J; bases not matched to a gene: 8. Germline assignment: CDR1 MNHNS and CDR2 SASEGT. The CDR3: CASSPGQVQSPLHF. CDR3 coding DNA: TGTGCCAGCAGTCCTGGACAGGTCCAATCACCCCTCCACTTT.

This clonotype was counted ten times or more. The chain couples TRBV20-1 to TRBJ2-1; D perhaps matches TRBD2 (5 bases). Deletions cut 0 bases from V and 9 bases from J, with 12 bases between. The CDR3 loop spans 13 amino acids. The germline gives CDR1 DFQATT, CDR2 SNEGSKA (reference sequence). In DNA, the CDR3 is TGCAGTGCTAGAGATCCAAGCGGAATTGAGCAGTTCTTC. It specifies CSARDPSGIEQFF.

This clonotype turned up a few times. This chain links TRBV4-3 with TRBJ1-2; D call uncertain. V gave up 0 bases and J gave up 0 bases, with 8 bases separating them. The CDR3 spans 15 residues. The germline V gene has CDR1 LGHNA and CDR2 YSLEER. CDR3 nucleotides: TGCGCCAGCAGCCAAGATTTTACGGCTAACTATGGCTACACCTTC. Protein product: CASSQDFTANYGYTF.

This clonotype was recorded a few times. This chain joins TRBV12-3 or TRBV12-4 and TRBJ2-7; D gene uncertain. The CDR3 extends over 13 amino acids. V gave up 2 bases and J gave up 13 bases, with 18 bases separating them. DNA for the CDR3: TGTGCCAGCAGTTTAAGCGACGGATTAAAGGTTTACGTC. It specifies CASSLSDGLKVYV.

This clonotype turned up a few times. The V call is TRBV4-1, the J call TRBJ1-2; unclear D gene. The germline CDR1 and CDR2 sequences are MGHRA and YSYEKL. Trimming removed 0 bases at V and 3 bases at J, with 5 bases between. This CDR3 contains 13 residues. CDR3 coding DNA: TGCGCCAGCAGCCAAGACGGATACTATGGCTACACCTTC. This gives the protein CASSQDGYYGYTF.

This clonotype was observed a few times. The chain has TRBV15 and TRBJ2-2; TRBD1 might be the D (5 bases). V lost 4 bases and J 9 bases, leaving 18 bases between the germline ends. This CDR3 is built from 15 residues. The V gene's germline CDR1 is LNHNV and CDR2 YYDKDF (reference sequence). This CDR3 reads CATSIVRRGDRELFF. CDR3 nucleotide sequence: TGTGCCACCAGCATTGTACGTAGGGGCGACCGGGAGCTGTTTTTT.

The genes are TRBV9 and TRBJ2-4, with a tentative D call TRBD2 (6 bases). The CDR3 sequence is 15 residues long. CDR1 is SGDLS and CDR2 is YYNGEE in the germline V gene. The V and J ends lost 1 base and 9 bases respectively, with 17 bases between them. CDR3 protein: CASSVSAGSGSIQYF. The CDR3 nucleotides read TGTGCCAGCAGCGTAAGCGCGGGGAGTGGGAGCATTCAGTACTTC.

The gene calls are TRBV5-1 and TRBJ2-1; TRBD2 agrees at 7 bases. This CDR3 has 16 residues. Trimming at V came to 4 bases and at J to 6 bases, leaving 13 bases not matched to a gene. Germline CDR1 is SGHRS and CDR2 is YFSETQ. The CDR3 region has the DNA TGCGCCAGCAGCGCAGCCGGGACTATTCTTGCCAATGAGCAGTTCTTC. Translation gives CASSAAGTILANEQFF.